Sequencing of this T cell receptor (beta chain) was carried out in a study of blood T cell repertoires in COVID-19 (dated by TCRdb to 2020 to 2021). Regarding the study in general: Samples covering the acute and convalescent phases of COVID-19 were provided by collaborators in the United States, Italy and Spain. The prospective study material was composed of cDNA or gDNA derived from T cells, B-cell-depleted T cells, or PBMCs. Samples came from the ongoing ImmuneRACE study (first 160 participants) plus 1,254 subjects from 6 global collaborators. Sample metadata almost always included a de-identified subject ID, COVID-19 status, age in years and sex. The repertoires were released in a freely available public database meant as a resource for research on the immune response to SARS-CoV-2. Deeply sampled blood TCRbeta repertoires from subjects exposed to, actively infected with, or recovered from COVID-19 were included in the dataset. Where HLA class I and class II types were available, the types were taken from metadata supplied by the sample provider, not from assay-based typing. Beyond this particular receptor, the publication reports: Clinical and demographic metadata were provided uncurated, with the amount varying by source and participant.

As to this clone: It lacks a known antigen. Base qualities are not at hand, and no much larger clone is one base apart.

TCRbeta CDR3 regions were amplified from genomic DNA using the immunoSEQ Assay, a bias-controlled multiplex PCR. In the authors' own workflow: The number of nucleated cells in each sample was estimated by amplification of reference gene primers within the assay. To quantify the absolute abundance of each unique TCRbeta CDR3 rearrangement, sequence reads were collapsed and filtered. For each sample, productive Simpson clonality was calculated as the square root of Simpson's diversity index across productive rearrangements. TCRdb holds this immuneACCESS table with in-frame rearrangements only. Some clones are missing; in checked studies, unresolved V genes explain under half, and the rest has no known cause. From that table come the V and J calls and clone size; the DNA was used to work out D and trimming. In all, the sample holds about 280,000 clones, and around 89% of those were seen once. The top ten clones comprise roughly 4.3% of the sample.

Participants in the prospective study were enrolled through a virtual design, were aged roughly 18 to 90 years, and lived in roughly 24 United States geographic areas. To assign participants to cohorts, the prospective study relied on clinical history that participants themselves reported in a screening survey and a study questionnaire. In the prospective study, mobile phlebotomists collected whole blood, serum and a nasopharyngeal or oropharyngeal swab from each participant. Additional blood draws and questionnaires over an approximately 2-month period could optionally be provided by prospective study participants. Blood samples from the prospective study were shipped frozen or at room temperature prior to DNA extraction. A distance of 6 bases separates the germline ends of V and J, which lose 0 bases and 4 bases respectively. Counted from cysteine to phenylalanine, this CDR3 has 13 amino acids. Only CDR3 DNA remains: 39 bases, in frame from the first base. Via the germline V gene, CDR1 is SGHDT and CDR2 YYEEEE.

The origin of this receptor is a woman in her twenties or thirties with acute COVID-19. Recombination connected TRBV5-6 to TRBJ2-3; the D gene is possibly TRBD1, with 5 bases matching. The source material was PBMCs or T cells enriched from blood (not recorded which). The CDR3 corresponds to CASSLVGADTQYF. The DNA sequence is as follows: TGTGCCAGCAGCTTGGTAGGGGCAGATACGCAGTATTTT.